The sequence of this T cell receptor (beta chain) was determined in a study of human T cells and chemical hapten exposure. The study's findings and limits: The formation of large CDR3 similarity clusters by expanded TCRs significantly exceeded that of controls.

The CDR3 consists of 13 residues. Trimming took off 4 bases at V and 4 bases at J, with 11 bases between the two ends. Documented time point: patch test 1, 2 weeks after DPC sensitization. Treatment denoted: therapeutic diphenylcyclopropenone sensitization with weekly scalp DPC. Each patch-test visit's blood sample preceded patch application. TCRdb reprocessed the RACE reads with MiXCR, giving one entry per CDR3 protein. The sample lists approximately 82,000 distinct CDR3 sequences; approximately 12% were seen once. This clonotype was seen more than once but under ten times. Its antigen is not known. The sequence came from a woman aged 60-75 years with alopecia areata. Some clones in this sample may be carry-over from other donors' samples. The source was whole blood, collected in connection with sensitization to the hapten diphenylcyclopropenone (DPC). The genes are TRBV12-3 or TRBV12-4 and TRBJ2-7, with D tentatively TRBD1 (6 bases). In DNA, the CDR3 is TGTGCCAGCAGTTCTCCAGGGGTGTACGAGCAGTACTTC. Translated: CASSSPGVYEQYF.